This T cell receptor (beta chain) was obtained from a study of blood T cell repertoires in COVID-19. Across the study: Samples of COVID-19 (acute and convalescent) were obtained from the United States, Italy and Spain. From T cells, B-cell-depleted T cells, or PBMCs came the material, which was cDNA or gDNA.

Source study methods: For nucleated cells, counts were estimated from reference gene primer amplification. The method was immunoSEQ multiplex PCR; TCRdb's version includes in-frame clones alone and lacks a portion of them. For V, J and clone size, that table is used; D and trimming come from the DNA. This table has a few hundred thousand clones, about 85% appearing once. The CDR3 is made up of 13 amino acids. Germline loops: CDR1 MGHRA, CDR2 YSYEKL. V dropped 4 bases and J dropped 3 bases, with 9 bases sitting between them. The sequence derives from a young woman with acute or convalescent COVID-19. The chain couples TRBV4-1 to TRBJ1-2; TRBD1 might be the D (6 bases). Sequencing was carried out using peripheral blood. In DNA, the CDR3 is TGCGCCAGCAGCCGGACAGCCGACTATGGCTACACCTTC. It encodes CASSRTADYGYTF.